Below, 3 T cell receptor beta chains from the same sample are listed, as sequenced in a study of post-analysis software for immune sequencing data. Study-wide results and caveats: TRBV segments more frequent in patients than in controls numbered roughly 5 and included TRBV5-6, TRBV5-1 and TRBV20-1.

cDNA libraries of TCR beta carried unique molecular identifiers. TCRdb redid the calling of the PCR reads with MiXCR, one entry per CDR3 protein. Here the sample spans 650,000 to 850,000 distinct CDR3 sequences, roughly half being singletons. These receptors have no identified antigens. Sequenced material: blood. These TCRs come from a girl aged 5-17 years with multiple sclerosis.

The V gene is TRBV5-1, the J gene TRBJ2-3, with no clear D. Between the trimmed V and J ends, which lost 0 bases and 4 bases, there was a span of 15 bases. There are 16 residues in the CDR3. Germline V gene data show CDR1 as SGHRS and CDR2 as YFSETQ. CDR3 sequence reads: CASSLDFSIGADTQYF. As DNA, the CDR3 is TGCGCCAGCAGCTTGGACTTTTCAATTGGAGCAGATACGCAGTATTTT.

The gene calls are TRBV7-6 and TRBJ2-3, with 11 bases identical to TRBD2. From germline, CDR1 is SGHVS and CDR2 FNYEAQ. This CDR3 comprises 19 residues. Trimming cost V 6 bases and J 3 bases; bases outside gene matches: 17. The CDR3, as DNA: TGTGCCAGCAGGTCCGGGACTAGCGGAGATCGGCGGGTTACAGATACGCAGTATTTT. Translating it yields CASRSGTSGDRRVTDTQYF.

Here the CDR3 reads CASSHFRWGSRGKGEQYF. The CDR3 coding sequence is TGTGCCAGCAGCCACTTCAGGTGGGGAAGCCGGGGGAAGGGCGAGCAGTACTTC. The J gene is TRBJ2-7, the V gene TRBV6-1, with D perhaps TRBD2 (6 bases). CDR3 length: 18 amino acids. Germline CDR1 MNHNS, CDR2 SASEGT. V was shortened by 6 bases and J by 6 bases, with 30 bases between the two germline ends.